The T cell receptor (beta chain) described here comes from a study of T cell repertoires in cytomegalovirus infection. This CDR3 has 16 amino acids. V lost 5 bases to trimming and J lost 5 bases; unmatched junction nucleotides: 10. Germline V gives CDR1 SGHTA, CDR2 FQGNSA. As for this clonotype: Its antigen is unidentified.

TCRdb re-called the reads with MiXCR, one entry per CDR3 protein. The data contain more than 30,000 distinct CDR3 sequences, around half of them singletons. This TCR came from a human donor in good health (CMV status not recorded). Some clones in this sample may be carry-over from other donors' samples. Sequencing was performed on CD8+ T cells from cultured PBMCs, taken from culture after CMV antigen stimulation. This chain uses TRBV7-2 with TRBJ2-1; 9 bases fit TRBD2. CDR3 bases: TGTGCCAGCAGCCCGAGTCGGACTAGCGCCAACAATGAGCAGTTCTTC. The encoded protein is CASSPSRTSANNEQFF.